Below are 27 T cell receptor beta chains sequenced from a single sample in a study of blood T cell repertoires in COVID-19. Method: immunoSEQ multiplex PCR; TCRdb's copy keeps in-frame clones and lacks some. Of 250,000 or so clones listed, roughly 90% were seen once; the top ten hold approximately 2.8%. The sample comprised PBMCs or T cells enriched from blood (not recorded which). The source of these receptors is a woman aged 25 to 39 with acute COVID-19.

This chain links TRBV7-2 with TRBJ2-3; D may be TRBD2 (6 bases). Germline CDR1 SGHTA, CDR2 FQGNSA. The CDR3 has 14 amino acids. The V and J ends lost 2 bases and 5 bases respectively, with 11 bases between them. CDR3 in amino acids: CASSLWGEIDTQYF. As DNA, the CDR3 is TGTGCCAGCAGCTTATGGGGGGAAATAGATACGCAGTATTTT.

The chain links TRBV29-1 to TRBJ2-3; perhaps TRBD2 as D (7 bases). This CDR3 is built from 15 residues. Germline assignment: CDR1 SQVTM and CDR2 ANQGSEA. Trimming left V 4 bases short and J 4 bases short, with 18 bases between. Here the CDR3 reads CSVVGGALQADTQYF. In DNA form, the CDR3 reads TGCAGCGTTGTTGGGGGGGCTCTGCAGGCAGATACGCAGTATTTT.

CDR3 DNA: TGTGCCAGCAGCGTAGGGGGACTAGCGGGCGCTTTCCAGTACTTC. Amino acids: CASSVGGLAGAFQYF. V is TRBV9 and J is TRBJ2-5; TRBD2 matches 12 bases. With 0 bases clipped from V and 10 bases from J, the junction kept 7 bases outside the gene matches. The CDR3 totals 15 residues. The germline gives CDR1 SGDLS, CDR2 YYNGEE.

CDR3 nucleotides: TGTGCCACAGTCTTTGGACAGCAGATGAACACTGAAGCTTTCTTT. This encodes CATVFGQQMNTEAFF. This chain joins TRBV7-9 and TRBJ1-1, with D possibly TRBD1 on 6 matching bases. This CDR3 has 15 residues. The germline V gene encodes CDR1 SEHNR and CDR2 FQNEAQ (reference sequence). V was trimmed by 10 bases and J by 0 bases, leaving 18 bases between them. The full variable domain, rest sourced from reference TRBV7-9 and TRBJ1-1, is DTGVSQNPRHKITKRGQNVTFRCDPISEHNRLYWYRQTLGQGPEFLTYFQNEAQLEKSRLLSDRFSAERPKGSFSTLEIQRTEQGDSAMYLCATVFGQQMNTEAFFGQGTRLTVV.

The chain combines TRBV4-3 with TRBJ2-7, with TRBD1 matching 10 bases. The CDR3 spans 15 residues. Germline values: CDR1 LGHNA, CDR2 YSLEER. V was clipped by 1 base and J by 4 bases; unmatched bases: 4. CDR3: CASSQAGTGAYEQYF. CDR3 coding DNA: TGCGCCAGCAGCCAAGCGGGGACAGGGGCTTACGAGCAGTACTTC.

V gene TRBV18 combines with J gene TRBJ1-2; 10 bases are a match to TRBD1. J lost 5 bases, V lost 3 bases, and 3 bases had no gene match. The CDR3 length is 14 residues. Per germline, CDR1 KGHSH and CDR2 LQKENI. CDR3 coding DNA: TGTGCCAGCTCACCCCGGACAGGGGGGTATGGCTACACCTTC. Amino acids: CASSPRTGGYGYTF.

The CDR3 loop reads CASSLEGQVDTGELFF. CDR3 in DNA: TGTGCCAGCAGCCTGGAGGGACAGGTGGACACCGGGGAGCTGTTTTTT. The genes are TRBV5-4 and TRBJ2-2, with 8 bases matching TRBD1. The CDR3 is 16 amino acids. V was clipped by 4 bases and J by 3 bases; unmatched bases: 8. The germline V gene has CDR1 SGHNT and CDR2 YYREEE (reference sequence).

The chain employs TRBV5-1 and TRBJ2-7; possibly TRBD1 for D (6 bases). With 0 bases removed from V and 0 bases from J, the gap between germline ends came to 16 bases. Germline CDR1 is SGHRS and CDR2 is YFSETQ. The CDR3 covers 17 residues. CDR3 DNA sequence: TGCGCCAGCAGCTTGGGCAGGGGCGATGGGTTCTCCTACGAGCAGTACTTC. Translation: CASSLGRGDGFSYEQYF. Using reference TRBV5-1 and TRBJ2-7 for the parts outside the CDR3, the full variable domain is KAGVTQTPRYLIKTRGQQVTLSCSPISGHRSVSWYQQTPGQGLQFLFEYFSETQRNKGNFPGRFSGRQFSNSRSEMNVSTLELGDSALYLCASSLGRGDGFSYEQYFGPGTRLTVT.

The chain carries TRBV7-9 and TRBJ1-4, with TRBD1 identical over 9 bases. From germline, CDR1 is SEHNR and CDR2 FQNEAQ (reference sequence). Trimming cost V 6 bases and J 8 bases; bases outside gene matches: 16. The CDR3 totals 17 residues. CDR3 residues: CASRPKGTRDRDEKLFF. In nucleotides, the CDR3 is TGTGCCAGCAGACCCAAGGGAACCCGGGACAGGGACGAAAAACTGTTTTTT.

The chain carries TRBV6-5 and TRBJ2-3; weak D call: TRBD2 (5 bases). CDR3 length: 12 residues. Per germline, CDR1 MNHEY and CDR2 SVGAGI. DNA for the CDR3: TGTGCGAACATGAGGGCCTTGGAAACGCAGTATTTT. Amino acids: CANMRALETQYF.

The V and J genes are TRBV7-2 and TRBJ2-3, with TRBD2 identical over 12 bases. This CDR3 contains 16 residues. The V segment lost 5 bases and the J segment 2 bases; nucleotides outside the gene matches: 5. The germline V gene has CDR1 SGHTA and CDR2 FQGNSA. CDR3 DNA sequence: TGTGCCAGCAGCCTACTAGCGGGGGGCACCACAGATACGCAGTATTTT. Translating it yields CASSLLAGGTTDTQYF. Complete variable domain (other parts from reference TRBV7-2 and TRBJ2-3): GAGVSQSPSNKVTEKGKDVELRCDPISGHTALYWYRQSLGQGLEFLIYFQGNSAPDKSGLPSDRFSAERTGGSVSTLTIQRTQQEDSAVYLCASSLLAGGTTDTQYFGPGTRLTVL.

The V and J genes are TRBV19 and TRBJ1-2, with a tentative D call TRBD1 (6 bases). CDR3 length: 14 residues. Germline assignment: CDR1 LNHDA and CDR2 SQIVND (reference sequence). The V end lost 5 bases, the J end lost 6 bases, and 16 bases lay between the germline ends. The CDR3: CASSFLTGYHGYTF. CDR3 coding DNA: TGTGCCAGTAGTTTCCTAACAGGGTATCATGGCTACACCTTC.

This clone counts as medium-sized. The CDR3 here is CASSEAEGTGGETQYF. The CDR3 DNA reads as TGTGCCAGCAGTGAAGCGGAGGGGACGGGTGGGGAGACCCAGTACTTC. The chain combines TRBV6-1 with TRBJ2-5, with a weak D call TRBD2 (6 bases). The germline V gene encodes CDR1 MNHNS and CDR2 SASEGT. Trimming cost V 0 bases and J 5 bases, with 16 bases left between them. This CDR3 contains 16 residues.

The chain recombines TRBV11-2 with TRBJ1-1; no reliable D call. Looked up from germline, CDR1 is SGHAT and CDR2 is FQNNGV. V gave up 5 bases and J gave up 0 bases, with 10 bases separating them. The CDR3 is 14 residues long. CDR3 amino acids: CASSPPGMNTEAFF. The CDR3 region has the DNA TGTGCCAGCAGCCCACCCGGGATGAACACTGAAGCTTTCTTT.

The chain combines TRBV7-2 with TRBJ1-2; the D gene is possibly TRBD1 (6 bases). The germline V and J ends were trimmed by 1 base and 6 bases, with 15 bases remaining between them. Germline values: CDR1 SGHTA, CDR2 FQGNSA. The length of the CDR3 is 15 residues. The CDR3 reads CASSLGLAGAHGYTF. The CDR3 DNA reads TGTGCCAGCAGCTTAGGGTTGGCAGGGGCGCATGGCTACACCTTC.

The chain joins TRBV4-3 to TRBJ2-7; tentatively, D is TRBD1 (6 bases). Trimming removed 3 bases from V and 3 bases from J, with 18 bases in between. This CDR3 region has 16 residues. Germline-derived CDR1 and CDR2 are LGHNA and YSLEER. The CDR3 region is CASSQEQGIGGYEQYF. CDR3 DNA sequence: TGCGCCAGCAGCCAGGAACAGGGAATAGGCGGCTACGAGCAGTACTTC.

This sequence joins TRBV5-1 and TRBJ1-6; no clear D. Trimming removed 0 bases at V and 8 bases at J, with 12 bases between. Germline assignment: CDR1 SGHRS and CDR2 YFSETQ. The length of the CDR3 is 15 residues. CDR3 region: CASSLAGEWDSPLHF. As DNA, the CDR3 is TGCGCCAGCAGCTTGGCGGGAGAATGGGATTCACCCCTCCACTTT.

This chain joins TRBV3-1 (or the pseudogene TRBV3-2) and TRBJ2-3, with 8 bases lining up with TRBD1. Unmatched junction bases numbered 3, after V lost 1 base and J lost 3 bases. This CDR3 has 15 amino acids. Per germline, CDR1 LGHDT and CDR2 YNNKEL (reference sequence). CDR3 sequence (DNA): TGTGCCAGCAGCCAAGGCAGGGGGCTGACAGATACGCAGTATTTT. Amino acid sequence: CASSQGRGLTDTQYF.

The CDR3 sequence: CASSPGGRTYEQYF. CDR3 DNA: TGTGCCAGCAGTCCGGGAGGTAGGACCTACGAGCAGTACTTC. This chain links TRBV6-5 with TRBJ2-7; 7 bases match TRBD2. Germline CDR1 and CDR2: MNHEY and SVGAGI. The V and J ends lost 5 bases and 2 bases, in that order; junction bases with no gene match: 6. This CDR3 contains 14 residues.

This clone has just one count. This rearrangement joins TRBV4-1 to TRBJ1-2; a weak D match, TRBD1 (6 bases). V was trimmed by 2 bases and J by 5 bases, leaving 15 bases between them. The CDR3 is 15 amino acids. CDR1 and CDR2 (germline): MGHRA, YSYEKL. The CDR3 loop reads CASSQPTGRRYGYTF. The CDR3 DNA sequence: TGCGCCAGCAGCCAACCGACAGGAAGACGATATGGCTACACCTTC.

The genes are TRBV6-5 and TRBJ1-5, with a tentative D call TRBD1 (6 bases). Per the germline V gene, CDR1 is MNHEY and CDR2 is SVGAGI. This CDR3 is built from 15 residues. V was cut by 6 bases and J by 2 bases, with 14 bases left in between. The DNA for the CDR3 is TGTGCCAGCAGCTCCACAGGGTTGGGCAATCAGCCCCAGCATTTT. Translated: CASSSTGLGNQPQHF.

V gene TRBV28 combines with J gene TRBJ1-4; 8 bases fit TRBD1. The junction had 21 bases not matched to a gene; V was cut back by 6 bases and J by 15 bases. CDR1 and CDR2 (germline): MDHEN, SYDVKM. The CDR3 is 16 residues long. DNA of the CDR3: TGTGCCAGCAGCCCTCTTCTGGGCAGGGGGCGCGTTGTTGTGTTTTTT. Encoded protein: CASSPLLGRGRVVVFF. The whole variable domain, remainder taken from reference TRBV28 and TRBJ1-4, is DVKVTQSSRYLVKRTGEKVFLECVQDMDHENMFWYRQDPGLGLRLIYFSYDVKMKEKGDIPEGYSVSREKKERFSLILESASTNQTSMYLCASSPLLGRGRVVVFFGSGTQLSVL.

For the CDR3, the DNA is TGTGCCAGCAGTTTTCTCGGGACAGGGATTGGTGAGCAGTTCTTC. Translation gives CASSFLGTGIGEQFF. The chain couples TRBV6-2 or TRBV6-3 to TRBJ2-1; 9 bases agree with TRBD1. The CDR3 extends over 15 amino acids. J gave up 9 bases and V 4 bases, and 10 bases lay outside the gene matches. The V gene's germline CDR1 is MNHEY and CDR2 SVGEGT.

V usage is TRBV19 and J usage is TRBJ1-6, with TRBD1 matching over 7 bases. This CDR3 spans 14 amino acids. Germline CDR1 is LNHDA and CDR2 is SQIVND (reference sequence). After removal of 9 bases from V and 5 bases from J, the junction contained 7 bases not matched to a gene. The CDR3 DNA reads as TGTGCCAGCTCCCAACAGGGGCATAATTCACCCCTCCACTTT. Translated, it gives CASSQQGHNSPLHF.

The chain joins TRBV2 to TRBJ2-5; D perhaps matches TRBD2 (5 bases). Trimming removed 7 bases at V and 2 bases at J, with 11 bases between. The CDR3 has 13 residues. Looked up from germline, CDR1 is SNHLY and CDR2 is FYNNEI. Written as DNA, the CDR3 is TGTGCCAGCAACGGGGTTTTTCAAGAGACCCAGTACTTC. This codes for CASNGVFQETQYF. Supplemented by reference TRBV2 and TRBJ2-5, the full variable domain reads EPEVTQTPSHQVTQMGQEVILRCVPISNHLYFYWYRQILGQKVEFLVSFYNNEISEKSEIFDDQFSVERPDGSNFTLKIRSTKLEDSAMYFCASNGVFQETQYFGPGTRLLVL.

This rearrangement joins TRBV12-3 or TRBV12-4 to TRBJ2-3; D unresolved. V was cut by 5 bases and J by 2 bases, with 5 bases left in between. CDR3 length: 12 residues. This CDR3 reads CASSPNTDTQYF. For the CDR3, the DNA is TGTGCCAGCAGTCCTAACACAGATACGCAGTATTTT.

This sequence joins TRBV6-5 and TRBJ2-7; perhaps TRBD1 as D (6 bases). The CDR3 sequence is 15 residues long. With 7 bases removed from V and 0 bases from J, the gap between germline ends came to 16 bases. Germline loops: CDR1 MNHEY, CDR2 SVGAGI. The CDR3 bases are TGTGCCAGCACCCCCTGGGGGCTGTACTCCTACGAGCAGTACTTC. Translating gives CASTPWGLYSYEQYF.